A selection of T cell receptor beta chains follows, all from one sample in a study of T cells in localized non-small cell lung cancer. The data were produced by immunoSEQ multiplex PCR, yet TCRdb's version contains in-frame clones alone and is incomplete. Of approximately 17,000 clones listed, about four fifths are singletons. Specimen: peripheral blood, collected before any cancer treatment. The receptors come from a male donor older than 55 with stage I lung adenocarcinoma. Each CDR3 is given with its conserved first and last residue. The D gene is left open where the match is weak. Only some rows state a clone size, as once, few, many or a class for expanded clones.

. 15 TRBJ2-7 TRBV25-1 . CASEKIGQGGDEQYF TGTGCCAGCGAGAAAATAGGGCAGGGGGGAGACGAGCAGTACTTC
. 17 TRBJ1-4 TRBV7-3 once CASSLKGQWVMSEKLFF TGTGCCAGCAGCTTAAAAGGGCAGTGGGTGATGAGTGAAAAACTGTTTTTT
. 13 TRBJ2-7 TRBV6-1 . CASQTGIGQEQYF TGTGCCAGCCAGACAGGTATCGGTCAAGAGCAGTACTTC
TRBD2 15 TRBJ2-7 TRBV5-6 . CASSHRGVLSYEQYF TGTGCCAGCAGCCATCGGGGGGTCCTCTCCTACGAGCAGTACTTC
. 12 TRBJ2-3 TRBV5-6 once CASSYGADTQYF TGTGCCAGCAGCTACGGGGCAGATACGCAGTATTTT
TRBD1 16 TRBJ1-3 TRBV7-6 . CASSQGGAELGNTIYF TGTGCCAGCAGCCAGGGGGGGGCAGAACTTGGAAACACCATATATTTT
. 20 TRBJ1-2 TRBV7-8 . CASSSSPLGRTRTSGYGYTF TGTGCCAGCAGCTCCAGCCCTTTAGGTCGGACCCGTACGTCGGGCTATGGCTACACCTTC
TRBD2 15 TRBJ2-2 TRBV11-3 . CASSLGGRDGGELFF TGTGCCAGCAGCTTGGGCGGGAGGGACGGCGGGGAGCTGTTTTTT
. 17 TRBJ2-2 TRBV11-2 . CASSLDEIARGTGELFF TGTGCCAGCAGCTTAGATGAAATAGCTCGAGGCACCGGGGAGCTGTTTTTT
. 11 TRBJ2-7 TRBV2 . CASSTQDEQYF TGTGCCAGCAGTACACAAGACGAGCAGTACTTC
TRBD2 15 TRBJ2-1 TRBV18 . CASSPGLATYNEQFF TGTGCCAGCTCACCCGGACTAGCGACATACAATGAGCAGTTCTTC
TRBD1 16 TRBJ2-3 TRBV27 . CASSLLGQGLTDTQYF TGTGCCAGCAGTTTATTGGGACAGGGCTTGACAGATACGCAGTATTTT
TRBD1 16 TRBJ1-5 TRBV2 . CASTRTGTLSNQPQHF TGTGCCAGCACGAGGACAGGGACCCTTAGCAATCAGCCCCAGCATTTT
TRBD1 14 TRBJ1-4 TRBV18 . CASSTGQGDEKLFF TGTGCCAGCTCGACGGGACAGGGTGATGAAAAACTGTTTTTT
. 12 TRBJ2-5 TRBV5-1 . CASSPMGETQYF TGCGCCAGCAGCCCAATGGGGGAGACCCAGTACTTC
TRBD1 16 TRBJ1-2 TRBV29-1 . CSVEGTGGGGNYGYTF TGCAGCGTTGAAGGGACAGGGGGCGGAGGTAACTATGGCTACACCTTC
TRBD1 17 TRBJ2-2 TRBV4-3 few CASSLGQGAQNTGELFF TGCGCCAGCAGTCTTGGACAGGGGGCGCAGAACACCGGGGAGCTGTTTTTT
TRBD2 15 TRBJ2-2 TRBV30 . CASFKGGSGSGELFF TGTGCCTCTTTTAAAGGTGGAAGCGGGAGCGGGGAGCTGTTTTTT
. 12 TRBJ2-7 TRBV14 . CASSHGGLEQYF TGTGCCAGCAGCCACGGAGGTCTTGAGCAGTACTTC
TRBD1 17 TRBJ1-5 TRBV27 . CASMSDFGQGSNQPQHF TGTGCCAGCATGTCGGACTTCGGACAGGGTAGCAATCAGCCCCAGCATTTT
TRBD2 19 TRBJ2-3 TRBV5-4 . CASSLEGSGRASGGDTQYF TGTGCCAGCAGCTTGGAGGGTAGCGGGAGAGCTTCGGGAGGAGATACGCAGTATTTT
TRBD1 13 TRBJ1-5 TRBV19 . CASSYRGGQPQHF TGTGCCAGTAGTTACAGGGGTGGACAGCCCCAGCATTTT
. 12 TRBJ2-7 TRBV7-9 . CASSPPNGQQYF TGTGCCAGCAGCCCCCCTAACGGGCAGCAGTACTTC
. 17 TRBJ2-2 TRBV18 once CASSPPSIPGGSGELFF TGTGCCAGCTCACCACCGTCGATTCCGGGGGGCTCGGGGGAGCTGTTTTTT
. 15 TRBJ1-4 TRBV5-1 . CASTTVPGTNEKLFF TGCGCCAGCACCACTGTGCCGGGTACTAATGAAAAACTGTTTTTT
. 14 TRBJ2-3 TRBV2 . CAKRDSAMMDTQYF TGTGCCAAACGGGACTCCGCAATGATGGATACGCAGTATTTT
. 14 TRBJ1-1 TRBV18 . CASSLSHSNTEAFF TGTGCCAGCTCACTCAGTCACAGTAACACTGAAGCTTTCTTT
TRBD2 17 TRBJ2-2 TRBV5-8 . CASSTPLLAGASGELFF TGTGCCAGCAGCACCCCCCTTTTGGCGGGAGCCTCCGGGGAGCTGTTTTTT
. 15 TRBJ2-7 TRBV7-6 . CASSPSKGPWGEQYF TGTGCCAGCAGCCCGAGCAAGGGTCCCTGGGGCGAGCAGTACTTC
TRBD1 17 TRBJ1-4 TRBV2 . CASSEAFGTGFNEKLFF TGTGCCAGCAGTGAAGCTTTCGGGACAGGTTTTAATGAAAAACTGTTTTTT
. 13 TRBJ1-5 TRBV7-6 . CASSLGNNQPQHF TGTGCCAGCAGCTTAGGGAACAATCAGCCCCAGCATTTT
. 16 TRBJ2-6 TRBV19 . CASSIERGSGANVLTF TGTGCCAGTAGTATAGAAAGGGGAAGTGGGGCCAACGTCCTGACTTTC
TRBD2 15 TRBJ2-7 TRBV2 once CASRESGGRINEQYF TGTGCCAGCAGGGAGTCGGGGGGGCGCATAAACGAGCAGTACTTC
TRBD2 13 TRBJ2-1 TRBV15 . CATSRESGTGQFF TGTGCCACCAGCAGAGAGAGCGGGACCGGGCAGTTCTTC